In this sample, the clone carrying this T cell receptor (beta chain) turned up a few times. The record originates from a study of early T cells in non-severe SARS-CoV-2 infection. Study at large: Chains were unpaired, as sequencing was done on bulk RNA from unsorted whole blood.

Germline loops: CDR1 MGHRA, CDR2 YSYEKL. The CDR3 length is 16 residues. Unmatched junction bases numbered 11, after V lost 4 bases and J lost 4 bases. Individual cDNA molecules carried attached unique molecular identifiers. TCRdb itself ran the 5' RACE reads through MiXCR, one entry per CDR3 protein. The sample has 70,000 to 95,000 distinct CDR3 sequences; roughly 15% are singletons. The chain couples TRBV4-1 to TRBJ2-5; 8 bases line up with TRBD2. Material for sequencing was whole blood. The sequence was obtained from an adult who was a healthcare worker with PCR-confirmed SARS-CoV-2 infection or an uninfected control (not recorded which). The CDR3 DNA is TGCGCCAGCAGCCTTGGGGTAGCGGGGACTCGAGAGACCCAGTACTTC. Its protein is CASSLGVAGTRETQYF.